The 5 T cell receptor beta chains below come from one sample, sequenced in a study of cytomegalovirus exposure and HLA in healthy donors (dated by TCRdb to between 2016 and 2019). The library was produced with the immunoSEQ multiplex PCR assay. The multiplex PCR relied on a mix of 60 forward primers for TCR Vbeta segments and 13 reverse primers for TCR Jbeta segments. The immuneACCESS repertoire file appears here via TCRdb, limited to in-frame rearrangements. These files lack a portion of the clones; in checked studies, under half of the deficit traces to unresolved V genes, and the cause of the others is not known. This sample comprises tens of thousands of clones, roughly 77% of them detected only once. The leading ten clones occupy almost 7% of the sample. What was sequenced was PBMCs. The receptors derive from a man aged 25 to 45 in good health and CMV-seropositive.

CDR3 DNA: TGCGCCAGCAGCTTGTTAGCGGAGCCACAAGAGACCCAGTACTTC. Its translation: CASSLLAEPQETQYF. The chain links TRBV5-1 to TRBJ2-5; a possible D gene is TRBD2 (6 bases). V gave up 1 base and J gave up 2 bases, with 12 bases separating them. CDR1 is SGHRS, CDR2 YFSETQ, per germline. CDR3 length: 15 residues.

This chain links TRBV7-2 with TRBJ1-6; a weak D match, TRBD1 (5 bases). The germline V gene encodes CDR1 SGHTA and CDR2 FQGNSA. Trimming cost V 8 bases and J 8 bases, with 13 bases left between them. CDR3 length equals 13 residues. As DNA, the CDR3 is TGTGCCAGCCTTCCGGTCAGGGATTCACCCCTCCACTTT. Its protein is CASLPVRDSPLHF.

The CDR3 bases are TGTGCCAGCTCACCACCGGGCCATCGGGGGGTCTACACTGAAGCTTTCTTT. Its translation: CASSPPGHRGVYTEAFF. This sequence joins TRBV18 and TRBJ1-1; a possible D gene is TRBD1 (5 bases). The germline gives CDR1 KGHSH, CDR2 LQKENI. This CDR3 is built from 17 residues. V lost 0 bases, J lost 3 bases, and 17 bases lay in between.

J is TRBJ1-2 and V is TRBV19; unclear D gene. Germline CDR1 LNHDA, CDR2 SQIVND (reference sequence). This CDR3 has 14 amino acids. Between the trimmed V and J ends, which lost 1 base and 4 bases, there was a span of 10 bases. Written as DNA, the CDR3 is TGTGCCAGTAGTATAGCTGGAGAGCCCTATGGCTACACCTTC. Its translation is CASSIAGEPYGYTF.

This chain uses TRBV6-1 with TRBJ1-1; D is ambiguous. Trimming took 3 bases from V and 5 from J, leaving 16 bases between them. Per germline, CDR1 MNHNS and CDR2 SASEGT. There are 15 residues in the CDR3. This chain's CDR3 is CASSDSVGVGTEAFF. As DNA, the CDR3 is TGTGCCAGCAGTGATTCGGTGGGCGTTGGTACTGAAGCTTTCTTT.